These 28 T cell receptor beta chains were all obtained from the same sample, sequenced in a study of regulatory T cells in long-lasting Graves disease (dated by TCRdb to the early 2020s). In the paper's terms, the time point label means: persistent/refractory GD, antithyroid drugs over 5 years with positive TRAb. For both TCR sequencing and RNA sequencing, RNA was extracted from PBMCs in TRIzol. Libraries came from multiplex PCR. Sequencer: Illumina HiSeq 4000. iRepertoire HTBI primers and Arm-PCR amplification of CDR3 regions were used to construct TCR beta libraries. The public reads were reprocessed in TCRdb via fastp at Q25 and MiXCR, keeping in-frame beta chains. Each CDR3 protein gets just one entry, which takes the most common genes and DNA from the rows behind it. For this sample there are about 300,000 distinct CDR3 sequences; 22% appear just once. About 56% of the sample belongs to the ten largest clones.

The source was peripheral blood mononuclear cells (PBMCs), collected when the disease was refractory, from a patient treated with antithyroid drugs. The receptors shown here come from a female donor with Graves disease.

This clonotype was seen only a few times. V is TRBV11-2 and J is TRBJ2-5; 7 positions match TRBD2. The CDR3 is made up of 16 amino acids. The V gene's germline CDR1 is SGHAT and CDR2 FQNNGV. The V gene end was trimmed by 5 bases and the J gene end by 3 bases; junction bases not matched to a gene: 12. In nucleotides, the CDR3 is TGTGCCAGCAGCCCCGGTTCGTGGCGGGAGAAAGAGACCCAGTACTTC. Protein product: CASSPGSWREKETQYF.

This clonotype was recorded only once. V gene TRBV12-3 or TRBV12-4 combines with J gene TRBJ2-7; D is perhaps TRBD2 (6 bases). This CDR3 spans 15 amino acids. Trimming pared 6 bases from V and 5 bases from J, leaving 20 bases between. CDR3 sequence: CASRGLGGRRDEQYF. The CDR3, as DNA: TGTGCCAGCAGGGGACTTGGGGGGAGGAGGGACGAGCAGTACTTC.

This clonotype showed up just a few times. The chain has TRBV15 and TRBJ2-7; D is uncertain. This CDR3 has 12 amino acids. V shed 1 base and J shed 7 bases, with 8 bases lying between them. Germline CDR1 is LNHNV and CDR2 is YYDKDF (reference sequence). CDR3 DNA: TGTGCCACCAGCAGAGCCGTAGGGGAGCAGTACTTC. Translation gives CATSRAVGEQYF.

A word on this clonotype: One end of the junction is discordant with germline, which a read error may explain. The chain links TRBV27 to TRBJ2-4; unclear D gene. In germline, CDR1 is MNHEY, CDR2 SMNVEV (reference sequence). The CDR3 covers 14 residues. The CDR3 protein is CASSLSKQGNIQYF. In DNA, the CDR3 is TGTGCCAGCAGTCTATCAAAACAAGGGAACATTCAGTACTTC.

The chain combines TRBV28 with TRBJ2-7; perhaps TRBD2 as D (5 bases). Per the germline V gene, CDR1 is MDHEN and CDR2 is SYDVKM. Trimming took 6 bases from V and 2 from J, leaving 14 bases between them. This CDR3 spans 14 amino acids. The CDR3 nucleotides read TGTGCCAGCAGCCAGGTCCGTAGCGCCTACGAGCAGTACTTC. Protein: CASSQVRSAYEQYF. The whole variable domain, filled in from reference TRBV28 and TRBJ2-7, reads DVKVTQSSRYLVKRTGEKVFLECVQDMDHENMFWYRQDPGLGLRLIYFSYDVKMKEKGDIPEGYSVSREKKERFSLILESASTNQTSMYLCASSQVRSAYEQYFGPGTRLTVT.

This clonotype was seen a few times. V is TRBV7-2 and J is TRBJ2-7, with a tentative D call TRBD2 (5 bases). Germline V lookup: CDR1 SGHTA, CDR2 FQGNSA. The CDR3 covers 13 residues. V was shortened by 5 bases and J by 4 bases, with 12 bases between the two germline ends. The CDR3 loop reads CASSAIASYEQYF. As DNA, the CDR3 is TGTGCCAGCAGCGCGATAGCGAGTTACGAGCAGTACTTC.

This clonotype occurred many times. The rearrangement links TRBV29-1 to TRBJ2-5; 7 nucleotides align to TRBD2. This CDR3 has 13 amino acids. V lost 0 bases and J lost 3; bases outside the gene matches: 1. Per the germline V gene, CDR1 is SQVTM and CDR2 is ANQGSEA. CDR3 amino acids: CSVEDGGEETQYF. The CDR3 DNA follows: TGCAGCGTTGAAGATGGGGGGGAAGAGACCCAGTACTTC.

This clonotype was seen ten or more times. The rearrangement links TRBV28 to TRBJ1-1; unclear D gene. CDR3 length equals 14 residues. Germline V gives CDR1 MDHEN, CDR2 SYDVKM. Trimming shortened V by 3 bases and J by 4 bases, and 12 bases separated the two germline ends. The DNA for the CDR3 is TGTGCCAGCAGTTTTGACCCGAAAGGCACTGAAGCTTTCTTT. This encodes CASSFDPKGTEAFF.

A word on this clonotype: Given a much more abundant clone one base away, this may be a read error. The chain combines TRBV2 with TRBJ2-7, with TRBD2 matching 10 bases. The junction had 9 bases not matched to a gene; V was cut back by 7 bases and J by 3 bases. Germline V gives CDR1 SNHLY, CDR2 FYNNEI. The CDR3 runs 15 residues. The CDR3, as DNA: TGTGCCAGCATCCCACTAGCGGGAATGAACTACGAGCAGTACTTC. Residues: CASIPLAGMNYEQYF.

Many counts were recorded for this clonotype. CDR3 DNA sequence: TGTGCCAGCAGATCAGGACTAGCGGGAGGAGGGGCCAACGTCCTGACTTTC. Encoded protein: CASRSGLAGGGANVLTF. The V and J genes are TRBV9 and TRBJ2-6, with 14 positions matching TRBD2. This CDR3 spans 17 amino acids. Germline V gene lookup returns CDR1 SGDLS and CDR2 YYNGEE. J was trimmed by 4 bases and V by 5 bases; bases with no gene match: 5.

The chain couples TRBV4-3 to TRBJ2-7, with D uncertain. Germline CDR1 and CDR2: LGHNA and YSLEER. V shed 1 base and J shed 2 bases, with 15 bases lying between them. The length of the CDR3 is 16 residues. The CDR3 DNA follows: TGCGCCAGCAGCCAAGGCCCTATCAAACCCACCTACGAGCAGTACTTC. This encodes CASSQGPIKPTYEQYF.

The chain is built from TRBV6-1 and TRBJ1-2; 11 bases are shared with TRBD1. Germline values: CDR1 MNHNS, CDR2 SASEGT. V lost 5 bases and J lost 6; bases outside the gene matches: 8. The CDR3 covers 15 residues. CDR3 bases: TGTGCCAGCAGTACCCTACTGGGACAGGGGGATGGCTACACCTTC. Amino acids: CASSTLLGQGDGYTF.

This clonotype has a handful of counts. The rearrangement joins TRBV7-9 to TRBJ1-2, with 7 bases lining up with TRBD1. CDR3 length: 15 residues. The germline CDR1 and CDR2 sequences are SEHNR and FQNEAQ (reference sequence). Trimming cost V 5 bases and J 5 bases; bases outside gene matches: 11. CDR3: CASSQQGVDPYGYTF. CDR3 DNA sequence: TGTGCCAGCAGCCAGCAGGGGGTAGACCCTTATGGCTACACCTTC.

This clonotype showed up just a few times. This chain connects TRBV20-1 to TRBJ1-2, with 9 positions matching TRBD1. CDR3 size: 16 residues. V trimming: 0 bases; J trimming: 6 bases; junction bases outside the gene matches: 11. CDR1 is DFQATT and CDR2 is SNEGSKA in the germline V gene (reference sequence). This CDR3 is CSARDFRLQGANGYTF. The DNA for the CDR3 is TGCAGTGCTAGAGATTTTCGGCTACAGGGGGCAAATGGCTACACCTTC.

This rearrangement joins TRBV30 to TRBJ2-7; the D is unclear. The germline V gene has CDR1 GTSNPN and CDR2 SVGIG (reference sequence). With 1 base removed from V and 6 bases from J, the gap between germline ends came to 13 bases. The CDR3 contains 13 residues. CDR3 residues: CAWSALIAVEQYF. The DNA for the CDR3 is TGTGCCTGGAGTGCCTTAATTGCGGTCGAGCAGTACTTC.

This clonotype was counted only a few times. The CDR3 protein is CASSQDNQGGFLTQETQYF. The DNA of the CDR3 is TGTGCCAGCAGCCAAGATAACCAGGGTGGATTCTTGACACAAGAGACCCAGTACTTC. This chain uses TRBV3-1 with TRBJ2-5; weak D call: TRBD1 (5 bases). CDR3 length equals 19 residues. Trimming removed 0 bases at V and 2 bases at J, with 22 bases between. Germline loops: CDR1 LGHDT, CDR2 YNNKEL (reference sequence).

This clonotype was seen many times. The rearrangement uses TRBV2 and TRBJ2-7, with 12 bases identical to TRBD2. This CDR3 contains 14 residues. V shed 6 bases and J 3 bases; nucleotides not matched to a gene: 3. CDR1 and CDR2 (germline): SNHLY, FYNNEI. The chain's CDR3 is CASRTGLAGYEQYF. Here the CDR3 DNA reads TGTGCCAGCAGGACGGGACTAGCGGGCTACGAGCAGTACTTC. The variable domain in full, completed from reference TRBV2 and TRBJ2-7, reads EPEVTQTPSHQVTQMGQEVILRCVPISNHLYFYWYRQILGQKVEFLVSFYNNEISEKSEIFDDQFSVERPDGSNFTLKIRSTKLEDSAMYFCASRTGLAGYEQYFGPGTRLTVT.

This clonotype appeared many times. The chain uses TRBV12-3 or TRBV12-4 and TRBJ2-2, with D uncertain. V was shortened by 3 bases and J by 2 bases, with 4 bases between the two germline ends. The CDR3 runs 13 residues. The CDR3 region has the DNA TGTGCCAGCAGTTTCCCTAACACCGGGGAGCTGTTTTTT. This encodes CASSFPNTGELFF.

The table lists this clonotype with a few counts. This chain joins TRBV20-1 and TRBJ2-5, with D perhaps TRBD2 (6 bases). Germline lookup yields CDR1 DFQATT and CDR2 SNEGSKA (reference sequence). V gave up 3 bases and J gave up 4 bases, with 24 bases separating them. CDR3 size: 17 residues. In nucleotides, the CDR3 is TGCAGTGCTAGGGTGCCATCCCGGGACTCGAGGCGAGAGACCCAGTACTTC. It encodes CSARVPSRDSRRETQYF.

This clonotype was recorded a few times. V and J are TRBV2 and TRBJ2-3, with 9 positions matching TRBD2. The CDR3 extends over 16 amino acids. J gave up 0 bases and V 3 bases, and 4 bases lay outside the gene matches. Germline V gives CDR1 SNHLY, CDR2 FYNNEI. The CDR3 region has the DNA TGTGCCAGCAGTGATTCTAGCGGGACTAGCACAGATACGCAGTATTTT. Translation: CASSDSSGTSTDTQYF.

The chain links TRBV6-5 to TRBJ2-5, with TRBD2 identical over 8 bases. CDR1 MNHEY and CDR2 SVGAGI come from the germline V gene. Germline trimming cut 4 bases from V and 3 bases from J; bases unmatched to any gene: 4. This CDR3 is 14 amino acids long. The CDR3 loop is CASSSGLGKETQYF. Written as DNA, the CDR3 is TGTGCCAGCAGTTCGGGACTAGGGAAAGAGACCCAGTACTTC.

This clonotype occurred many times. This chain links TRBV28 with TRBJ2-5; 7 bases fit TRBD1. With V trimmed by 3 bases and J by 2 bases, 12 bases remained unmatched. Per germline, CDR1 MDHEN and CDR2 SYDVKM. The CDR3 spans 17 residues. The CDR3 nucleotides read TGTGCCAGCAGTTTGCCCCGGACAGGTCTCAAGCAAGAGACCCAGTACTTC. Protein: CASSLPRTGLKQETQYF.

This clonotype was seen at least ten times. V and J are TRBV30 and TRBJ1-2; D is uncertain. The V gene's germline CDR1 is GTSNPN and CDR2 SVGIG (reference sequence). Trimming took off 6 bases at V and 3 bases at J, with 14 bases between the two ends. The CDR3 is made up of 13 amino acids. CDR3 protein: CACPTYRDYGYTF. For the CDR3, the DNA is TGTGCCTGCCCTACCTATAGGGACTATGGCTACACCTTC.

This clonotype appeared a few times. This sequence joins TRBV20-1 and TRBJ1-4, with 8 bases matching TRBD1. V was pared by 1 base and J by 8 bases, with 9 bases of the junction left unmatched. This CDR3 has 15 amino acids. Germline CDR1 is DFQATT and CDR2 is SNEGSKA (reference sequence). CDR3 sequence: CSARGPDREGEKLFF. In DNA form, the CDR3 reads TGCAGTGCTAGAGGTCCGGACAGGGAAGGCGAAAAACTGTTTTTT.

The V gene is TRBV5-1, the J gene TRBJ2-2; 9 nucleotides agree with TRBD1. The CDR3 loop spans 15 amino acids. Looked up from germline, CDR1 is SGHRS and CDR2 is YFSETQ. The junction had 8 bases not matched to a gene; V was cut back by 4 bases and J by 7 bases. The chain's CDR3 is CASSLTGGDGGELFF. In nucleotides, the CDR3 is TGCGCCAGCAGCCTCACAGGGGGCGATGGCGGGGAGCTGTTTTTT.

This clonotype has at least ten counts. This CDR3 reads CASSSRTGPSNQPQHF. CDR3 coding DNA: TGTGCCAGCAGTTCCAGGACAGGTCCGAGCAATCAGCCCCAGCATTTT. The chain links TRBV28 to TRBJ1-5, with 7 bases aligning to TRBD1. Trimming took 4 bases from V and 1 from J; bases not matched to a gene: 7. Germline values: CDR1 MDHEN, CDR2 SYDVKM. The CDR3 has 16 residues.

This chain joins TRBV12-3 or TRBV12-4 and TRBJ1-2; TRBD1 matches 7 bases. This CDR3 spans 13 amino acids. V lost 5 bases to trimming and J lost 7 bases; unmatched junction nucleotides: 7. The CDR3 spells CASSVTGQAGYTF. DNA for the CDR3: TGTGCCAGCAGTGTGACAGGGCAGGCTGGCTACACCTTC.

This clonotype was recorded at least ten times. The genes are TRBV28 and TRBJ1-5, with D tentatively TRBD1 (6 bases). CDR1 and CDR2 from the germline V gene are MDHEN and SYDVKM. V lost 2 bases, J lost 0 bases, and 11 bases lay in between. This CDR3 region has 16 residues. The CDR3 here is CASSLDRTVSNQPQHF. CDR3 nucleotide sequence: TGTGCCAGCAGTTTAGACCGGACAGTTAGCAATCAGCCCCAGCATTTT.